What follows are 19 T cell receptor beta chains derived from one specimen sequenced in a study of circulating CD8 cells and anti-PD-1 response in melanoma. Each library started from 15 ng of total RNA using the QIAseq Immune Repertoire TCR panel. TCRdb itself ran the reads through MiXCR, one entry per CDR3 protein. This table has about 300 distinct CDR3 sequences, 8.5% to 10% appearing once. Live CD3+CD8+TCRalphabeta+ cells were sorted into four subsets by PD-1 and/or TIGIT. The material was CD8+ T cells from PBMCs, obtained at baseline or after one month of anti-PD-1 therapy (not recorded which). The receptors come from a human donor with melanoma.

In DNA form, the CDR3 reads TGTGCCAGCAGCCAAGGGACAGGACGGTACGAGCAGTACTTC. As protein: CASSQGTGRYEQYF. The chain recombines TRBV4-2 with TRBJ2-7, with TRBD1 identical over 7 bases. Unmatched junction bases numbered 4, after V lost 1 base and J lost 4 bases. This CDR3 is built from 14 residues. Germline lookup yields CDR1 LGHNA and CDR2 YNFKEQ.

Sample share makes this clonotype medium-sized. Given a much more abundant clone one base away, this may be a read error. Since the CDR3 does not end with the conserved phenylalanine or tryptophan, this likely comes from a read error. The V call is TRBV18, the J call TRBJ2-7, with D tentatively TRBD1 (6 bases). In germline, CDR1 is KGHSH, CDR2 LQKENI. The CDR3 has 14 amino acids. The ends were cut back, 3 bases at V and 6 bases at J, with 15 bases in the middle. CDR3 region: CASSPTGYFGEQYS. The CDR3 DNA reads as TGTGCCAGCTCACCCACAGGGTACTTCGGCGAGCAGTACTCC.

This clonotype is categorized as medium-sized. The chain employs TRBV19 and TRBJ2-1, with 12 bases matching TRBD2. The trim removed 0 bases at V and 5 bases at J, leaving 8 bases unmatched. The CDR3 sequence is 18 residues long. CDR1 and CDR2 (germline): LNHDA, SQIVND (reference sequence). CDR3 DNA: TGTGCCAGTAGTATAGATATGACTAGCGGGGGCCCTAACAATGAGCAGTTCTTC. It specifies CASSIDMTSGGPNNEQFF.

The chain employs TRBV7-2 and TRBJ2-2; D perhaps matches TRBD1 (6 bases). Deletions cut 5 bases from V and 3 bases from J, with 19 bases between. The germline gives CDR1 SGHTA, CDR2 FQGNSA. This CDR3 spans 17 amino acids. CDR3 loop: CASSPYARTVYTGELFF. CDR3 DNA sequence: TGTGCCAGCAGCCCGTACGCCCGGACAGTCTACACCGGGGAGCTGTTTTTT.

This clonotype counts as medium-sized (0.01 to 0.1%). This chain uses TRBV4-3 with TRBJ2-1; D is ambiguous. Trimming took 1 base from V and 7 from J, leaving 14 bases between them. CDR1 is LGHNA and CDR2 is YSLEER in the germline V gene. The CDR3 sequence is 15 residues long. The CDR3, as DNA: TGCGCCAGCAGCCAAGGGCATTACTACTTGAATGAGCAGTTCTTC. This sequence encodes CASSQGHYYLNEQFF.

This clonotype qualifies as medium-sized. The CDR3 here is CASSLPPGNEQFF. In DNA form, the CDR3 reads TGTGCCAGCAGCCTCCCCCCAGGGAATGAGCAGTTCTTC. The V gene is TRBV27, the J gene TRBJ2-1, with D tentatively TRBD1 (5 bases). Looked up from germline, CDR1 is MNHEY and CDR2 is SMNVEV (reference sequence). The V gene lost 6 bases and the J gene lost 7 bases, with 13 bases spanning the gap. The CDR3 covers 13 residues.

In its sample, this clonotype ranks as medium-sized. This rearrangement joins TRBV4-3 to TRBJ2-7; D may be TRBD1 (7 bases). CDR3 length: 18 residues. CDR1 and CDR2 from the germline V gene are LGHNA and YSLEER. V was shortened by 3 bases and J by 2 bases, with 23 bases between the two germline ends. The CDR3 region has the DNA TGCGCCAGCAGCCAGTACCTGGGGGGCGGGGACAGAGCCTACGAGCAGTACTTC. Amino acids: CASSQYLGGGDRAYEQYF.

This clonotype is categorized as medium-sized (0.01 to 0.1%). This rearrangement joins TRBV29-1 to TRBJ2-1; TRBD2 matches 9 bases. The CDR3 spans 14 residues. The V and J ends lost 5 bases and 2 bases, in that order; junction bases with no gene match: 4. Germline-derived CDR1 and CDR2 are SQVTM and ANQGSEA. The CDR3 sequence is CSVLGLATYNEQFF. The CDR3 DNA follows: TGCAGCGTTCTAGGACTAGCGACCTACAATGAGCAGTTCTTC.

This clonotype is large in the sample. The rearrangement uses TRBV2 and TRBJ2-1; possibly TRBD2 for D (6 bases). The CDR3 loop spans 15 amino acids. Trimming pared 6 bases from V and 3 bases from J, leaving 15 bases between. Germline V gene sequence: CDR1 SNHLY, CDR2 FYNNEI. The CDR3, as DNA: TGTGCCAGCAGAAAGGAGCAAGCGGGCTACAATGAGCAGTTCTTC. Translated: CASRKEQAGYNEQFF.

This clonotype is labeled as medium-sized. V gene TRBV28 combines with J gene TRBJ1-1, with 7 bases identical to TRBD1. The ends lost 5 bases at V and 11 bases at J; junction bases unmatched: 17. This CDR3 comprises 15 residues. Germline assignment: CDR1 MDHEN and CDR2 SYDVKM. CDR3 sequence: CASSPTGANSGEAFF. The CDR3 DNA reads TGTGCCAGCAGTCCCACAGGGGCCAACTCTGGGGAGGCTTTCTTT.

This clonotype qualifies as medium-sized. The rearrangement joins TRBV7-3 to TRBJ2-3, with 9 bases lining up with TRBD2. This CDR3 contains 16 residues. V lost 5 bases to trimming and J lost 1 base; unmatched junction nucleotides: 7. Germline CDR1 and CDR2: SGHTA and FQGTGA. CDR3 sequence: CASSPGVAGGTDTQYF. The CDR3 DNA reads TGTGCCAGCAGCCCCGGGGTAGCGGGAGGCACAGATACGCAGTATTTT.

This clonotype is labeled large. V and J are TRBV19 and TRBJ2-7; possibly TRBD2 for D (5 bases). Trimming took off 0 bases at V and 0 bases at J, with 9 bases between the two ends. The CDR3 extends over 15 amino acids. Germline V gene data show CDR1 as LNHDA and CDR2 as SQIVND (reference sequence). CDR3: CASSIDLGSSYEQYF. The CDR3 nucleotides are TGTGCCAGTAGTATAGATCTGGGGAGCTCCTACGAGCAGTACTTC.

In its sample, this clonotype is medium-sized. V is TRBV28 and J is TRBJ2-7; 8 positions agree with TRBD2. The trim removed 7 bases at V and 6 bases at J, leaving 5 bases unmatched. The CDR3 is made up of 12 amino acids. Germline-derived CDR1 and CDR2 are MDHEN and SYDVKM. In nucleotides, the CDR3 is TGTGCCAGCACCCCGGGGGGGTTCGAGCAGTACTTC. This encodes CASTPGGFEQYF.

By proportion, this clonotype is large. The CDR3 DNA reads as TGTGCCAGCAGCCAAGGCCAGGGCGGTCAGCCCCAGCATTTT. This translates into CASSQGQGGQPQHF. This sequence joins TRBV14 and TRBJ1-5, with D tentatively TRBD1 (5 bases). CDR1 is SGHDN, CDR2 FVKESK, per germline. The germline V and J ends were trimmed by 1 base and 6 bases, with 10 bases remaining between them. The length of the CDR3 is 14 residues.

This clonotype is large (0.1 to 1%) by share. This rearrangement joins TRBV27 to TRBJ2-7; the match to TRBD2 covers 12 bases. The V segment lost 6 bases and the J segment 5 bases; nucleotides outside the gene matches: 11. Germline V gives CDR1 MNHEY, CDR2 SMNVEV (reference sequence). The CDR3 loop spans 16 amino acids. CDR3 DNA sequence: TGTGCCAGCAGGGAACGGACTAGCGGGACGGAGCACGAGCAGTACTTC. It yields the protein CASRERTSGTEHEQYF.

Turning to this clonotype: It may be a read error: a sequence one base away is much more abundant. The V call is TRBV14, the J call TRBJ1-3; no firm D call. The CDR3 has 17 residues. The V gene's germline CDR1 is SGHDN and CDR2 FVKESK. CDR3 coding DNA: TGTGCCAGCAGCCAAGACCTCACGGGATCCTCTGGAAACACCATACATTTT. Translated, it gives CASSQDLTGSSGNTIHF.

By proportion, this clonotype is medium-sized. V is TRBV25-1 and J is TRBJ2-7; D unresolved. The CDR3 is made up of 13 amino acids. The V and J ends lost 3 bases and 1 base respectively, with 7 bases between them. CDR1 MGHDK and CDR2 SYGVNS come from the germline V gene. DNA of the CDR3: TGTGCCAGCAGTGACCCTATATCCTACGAGCAGTACTTC. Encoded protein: CASSDPISYEQYF.

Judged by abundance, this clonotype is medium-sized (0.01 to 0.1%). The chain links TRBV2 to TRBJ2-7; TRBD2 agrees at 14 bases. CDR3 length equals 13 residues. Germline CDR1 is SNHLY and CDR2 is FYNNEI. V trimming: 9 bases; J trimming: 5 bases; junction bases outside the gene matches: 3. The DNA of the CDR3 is TGTGCCAGGGGACTAGCGGGGGTCCACGAGCAGTACTTC. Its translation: CARGLAGVHEQYF. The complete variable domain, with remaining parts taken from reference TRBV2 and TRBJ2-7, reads EPEVTQTPSHQVTQMGQEVILRCVPISNHLYFYWYRQILGQKVEFLVSFYNNEISEKSEIFDDQFSVERPDGSNFTLKIRSTKLEDSAMYFCARGLAGVHEQYFGPGTRLTVT.

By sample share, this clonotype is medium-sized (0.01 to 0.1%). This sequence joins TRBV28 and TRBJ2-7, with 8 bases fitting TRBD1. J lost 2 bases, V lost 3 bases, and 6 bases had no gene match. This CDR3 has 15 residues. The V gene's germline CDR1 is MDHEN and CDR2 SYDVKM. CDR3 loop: CASSLGQEHPYEQYF. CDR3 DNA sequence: TGTGCCAGCAGTTTGGGACAGGAGCATCCCTACGAGCAGTACTTC.